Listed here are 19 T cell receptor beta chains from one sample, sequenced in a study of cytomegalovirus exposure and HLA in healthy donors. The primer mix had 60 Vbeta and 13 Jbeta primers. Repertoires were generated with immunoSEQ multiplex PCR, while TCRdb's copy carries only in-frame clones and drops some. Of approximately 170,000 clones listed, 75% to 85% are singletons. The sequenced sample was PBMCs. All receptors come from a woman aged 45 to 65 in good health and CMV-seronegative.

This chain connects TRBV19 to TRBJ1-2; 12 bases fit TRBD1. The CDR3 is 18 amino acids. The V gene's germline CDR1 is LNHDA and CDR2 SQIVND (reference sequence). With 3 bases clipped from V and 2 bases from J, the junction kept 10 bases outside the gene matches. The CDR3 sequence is CASSISGTGGAVNYGYTF. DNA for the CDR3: TGTGCCAGTAGTATCTCGGGGACAGGGGGCGCGGTAAACTATGGCTACACCTTC.

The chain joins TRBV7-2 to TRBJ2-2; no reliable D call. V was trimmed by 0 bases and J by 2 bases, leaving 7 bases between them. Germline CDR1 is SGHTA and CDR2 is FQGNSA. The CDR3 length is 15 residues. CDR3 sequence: CASSLAAENTGELFF. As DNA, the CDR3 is TGTGCCAGCAGCTTAGCGGCAGAAAACACCGGGGAGCTGTTTTTT.

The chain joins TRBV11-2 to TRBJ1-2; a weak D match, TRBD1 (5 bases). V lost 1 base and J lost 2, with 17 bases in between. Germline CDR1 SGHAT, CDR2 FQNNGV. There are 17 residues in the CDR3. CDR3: CASSLGLRIAGNYGYTF. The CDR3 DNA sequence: TGTGCCAGCAGCTTAGGTCTTAGGATAGCAGGGAACTATGGCTACACCTTC.

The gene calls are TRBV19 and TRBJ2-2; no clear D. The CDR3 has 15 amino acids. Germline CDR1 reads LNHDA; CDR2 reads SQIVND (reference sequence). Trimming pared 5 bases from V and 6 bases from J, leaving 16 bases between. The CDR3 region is CASSQLARGAGELFF. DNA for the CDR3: TGTGCCAGTAGTCAGCTGGCCAGAGGCGCCGGGGAGCTGTTTTTT.

CDR3 amino acids: CASSLVRGGVETQYF. CDR3 DNA sequence: TGTGCCAGCAGCTTAGTTAGGGGCGGTGTGGAGACCCAGTACTTC. The V and J genes are TRBV7-2 and TRBJ2-5, with D possibly TRBD1 on 5 matching bases. The V gene's germline CDR1 is SGHTA and CDR2 FQGNSA. Trimming pared 1 base from V and 5 bases from J, leaving 14 bases between. The CDR3 spans 15 residues.

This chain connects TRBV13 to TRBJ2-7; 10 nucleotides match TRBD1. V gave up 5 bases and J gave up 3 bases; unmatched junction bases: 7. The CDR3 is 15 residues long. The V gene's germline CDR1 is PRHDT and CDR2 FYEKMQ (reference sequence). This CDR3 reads CASSPPTGGGYEQYF. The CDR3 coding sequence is TGTGCCAGCAGCCCGCCGACAGGGGGCGGCTACGAGCAGTACTTC. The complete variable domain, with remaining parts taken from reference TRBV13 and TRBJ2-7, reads AAGVIQSPRHLIKEKRETATLKCYPIPRHDTVYWYQQGPGQDPQFLISFYEKMQSDKGSIPDRFSAQQFSDYHSELNMSSLELGDSALYFCASSPPTGGGYEQYFGPGTRLTVT.

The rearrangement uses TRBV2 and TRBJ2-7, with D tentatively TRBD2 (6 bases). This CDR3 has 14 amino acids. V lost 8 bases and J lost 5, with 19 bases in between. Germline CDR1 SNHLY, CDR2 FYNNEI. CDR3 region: CASGWSSDTHEQYF. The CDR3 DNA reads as TGTGCCAGCGGATGGTCTAGCGATACCCACGAGCAGTACTTC.

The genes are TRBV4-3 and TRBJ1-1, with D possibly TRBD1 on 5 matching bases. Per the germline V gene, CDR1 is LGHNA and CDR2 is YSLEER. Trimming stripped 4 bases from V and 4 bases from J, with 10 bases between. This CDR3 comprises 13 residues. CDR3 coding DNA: TGCGCCAGCAGCCCCAGAAGGGGCACTGAAGCTTTCTTT. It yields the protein CASSPRRGTEAFF.

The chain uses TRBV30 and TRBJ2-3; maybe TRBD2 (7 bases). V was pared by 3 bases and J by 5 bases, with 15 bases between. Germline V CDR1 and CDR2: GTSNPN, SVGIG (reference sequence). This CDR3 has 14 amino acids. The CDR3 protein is CAWRTGGRGDTQYF. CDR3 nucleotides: TGTGCCTGGAGAACGGGGGGCCGCGGAGATACGCAGTATTTT. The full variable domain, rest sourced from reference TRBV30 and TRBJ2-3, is SQTIHQWPATLVQPVGSPLSLECTVEGTSNPNLYWYRQAAGRGLQLLFYSVGIGQISSEVPQNLSASRPQDRQFILSSKKLLLSDSGFYLCAWRTGGRGDTQYFGPGTRLTVL.

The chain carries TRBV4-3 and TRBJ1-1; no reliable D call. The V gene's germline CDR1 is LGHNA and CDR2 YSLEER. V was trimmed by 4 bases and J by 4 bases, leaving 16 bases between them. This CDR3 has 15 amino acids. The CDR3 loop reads CASSPTYPAITEAFF. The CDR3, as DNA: TGCGCCAGCAGCCCCACGTATCCCGCGATCACTGAAGCTTTCTTT.

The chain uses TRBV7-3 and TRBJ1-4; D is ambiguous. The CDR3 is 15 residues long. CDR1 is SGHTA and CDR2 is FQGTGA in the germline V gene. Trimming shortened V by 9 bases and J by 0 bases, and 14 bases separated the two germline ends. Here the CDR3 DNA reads TGTGCCAGTCGGTGGCTGGGAGCAACTAATGAAAAACTGTTTTTT. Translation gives CASRWLGATNEKLFF.

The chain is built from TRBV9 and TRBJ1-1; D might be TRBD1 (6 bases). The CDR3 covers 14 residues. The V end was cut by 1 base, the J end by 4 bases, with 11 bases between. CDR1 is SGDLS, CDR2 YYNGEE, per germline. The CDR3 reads CASSVLQGSTEAFF. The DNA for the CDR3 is TGTGCCAGCAGCGTACTACAGGGTTCCACTGAAGCTTTCTTT.

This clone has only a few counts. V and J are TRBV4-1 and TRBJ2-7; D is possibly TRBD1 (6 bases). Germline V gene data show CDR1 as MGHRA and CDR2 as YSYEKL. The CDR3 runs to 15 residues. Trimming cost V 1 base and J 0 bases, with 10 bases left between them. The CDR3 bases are TGCGCCAGCAGCCAAGGGACAGAGCTCTCCTACGAGCAGTACTTC. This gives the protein CASSQGTELSYEQYF.

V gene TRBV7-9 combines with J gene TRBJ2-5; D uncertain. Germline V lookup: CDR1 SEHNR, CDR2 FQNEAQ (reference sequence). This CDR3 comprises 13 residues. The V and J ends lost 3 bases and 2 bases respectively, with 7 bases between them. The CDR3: CASSFGRQETQYF. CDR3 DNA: TGTGCCAGCAGCTTTGGTCGGCAAGAGACCCAGTACTTC.

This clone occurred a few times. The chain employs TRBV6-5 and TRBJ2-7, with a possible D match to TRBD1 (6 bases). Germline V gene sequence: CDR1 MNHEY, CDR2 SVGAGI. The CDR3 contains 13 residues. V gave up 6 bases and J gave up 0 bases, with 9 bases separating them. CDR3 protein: CASSTGPSYEQYF. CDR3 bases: TGTGCCAGCAGCACAGGGCCCTCCTACGAGCAGTACTTC.

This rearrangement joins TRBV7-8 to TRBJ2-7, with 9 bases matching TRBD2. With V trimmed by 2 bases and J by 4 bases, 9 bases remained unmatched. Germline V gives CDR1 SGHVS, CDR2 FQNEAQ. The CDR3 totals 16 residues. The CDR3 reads CASSLTPGLAVYEQYF. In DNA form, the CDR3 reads TGTGCCAGCAGCTTAACACCGGGACTAGCTGTGTACGAGCAGTACTTC. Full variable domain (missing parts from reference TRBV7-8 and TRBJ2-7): GAGVSQSPRYKVAKRGQDVALRCDPISGHVSLFWYQQALGQGPEFLTYFQNEAQLDKSGLPSDRFFAERPEGSVSTLKIQRTQQEDSAVYLCASSLTPGLAVYEQYFGPGTRLTVT.

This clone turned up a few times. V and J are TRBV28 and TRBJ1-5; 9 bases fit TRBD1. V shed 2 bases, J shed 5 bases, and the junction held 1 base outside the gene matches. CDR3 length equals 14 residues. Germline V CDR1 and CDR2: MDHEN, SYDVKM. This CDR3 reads CASSLGQGYQPQHF. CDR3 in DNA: TGTGCCAGCAGTTTAGGACAGGGGTATCAGCCCCAGCATTTT.

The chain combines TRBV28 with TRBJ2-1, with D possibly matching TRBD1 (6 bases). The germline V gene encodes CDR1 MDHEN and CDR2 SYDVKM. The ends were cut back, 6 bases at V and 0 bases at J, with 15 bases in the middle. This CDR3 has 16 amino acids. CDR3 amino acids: CASRLRQVGSYNEQFF. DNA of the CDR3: TGTGCCAGCAGACTACGACAGGTGGGCTCCTACAATGAGCAGTTCTTC.

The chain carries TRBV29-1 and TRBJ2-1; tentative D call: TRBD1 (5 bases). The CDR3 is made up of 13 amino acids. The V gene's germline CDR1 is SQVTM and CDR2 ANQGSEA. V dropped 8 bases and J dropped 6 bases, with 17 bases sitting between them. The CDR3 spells CSSSYGRVNEQFF. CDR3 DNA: TGCAGCTCTTCGTATGGCAGGGTCAATGAGCAGTTCTTC.